This entry concerns a single T cell receptor beta chain. Its antigen specificity is not known. There are no base qualities to consult, and no much larger clone falls within one base. The sample is drawn from a study of cytomegalovirus exposure and HLA in healthy donors (dated by TCRdb to about 2017). For the study in its entirety: According to an earlier analysis of 550 to 700 of the donors, some 180 million T cells yielded some 120 million unique TCR beta sequences and approximately 300 Gb of sequence data. All discovery cohort repertoires had been generated using a single sequencing platform. The later analysis used no new phenotypic data to find candidate immune exposures, relying instead on TCR beta sequences and their occurrence across donors. Donor age, sex, ethnicity and CMV serostatus were compiled together with the repertoire data. HLA typing covered class I and class II loci at four-digit resolution. High-throughput TCR immunosequencing, statistical association of individual TCRs with disease status, and machine learning were combined to predict cytomegalovirus infection status. Among some 400 genotyped donors of the cohort, an average of around 250,000 unique TCR beta nucleotide sequences was sequenced per donor, of which about 19% were non-productive. The study used immunosequencing to profile the T cell repertoires of around 600 subjects and linked those repertoires to cytomegalovirus serostatus. A later genetic analysis took genome-wide SNP genotypes for about three fifths of the 666 donors and used that subset as a discovery cohort. A later analysis re-examined previously published TCR beta repertoires from over 500 donors and added high-resolution HLA genotyping to investigate patterns of TCR occurrence. An early release covering over 500 HLA-typed donors comprised about 310 gigabases of sequencing data and approximately 85 million unique TCR sequences. In an earlier analysis of roughly 600 of the donors, high-throughput TCR beta sequencing was used to judge whether each TCR beta V gene segment behaved as functional or pseudogenic. Four or five DR-DQ haplotypes were handled as single units for association and clustering, since linkage in the cohort was strong. The number of donors typed differed by locus, with 629-630 for A, B, C, DRB1 and DQB1, around 520 for DQA1, 600 to 610 for DPA1, and 450 to 480 for DPB1. The study was designed to test whether signatures of past pathogen exposure could be identified by cataloging public T cell receptors. Besides the first cohort of roughly 660 subjects, a separate validation cohort made up of roughly 120 different subjects was used. Of the roughly 400 genotyped donors, about 80% fell in the genetic ancestry cluster associated with self-reported Caucasian donors.

What the study reported, not specific to this receptor: In vitro tests confirmed that a few of the cytomegalovirus-associated TCR beta chains recognize cytomegalovirus antigens. In the study, around 160 TCR beta chains were listed as associated with cytomegalovirus. In a later analysis, HLA-associated TCR beta chains showed more clonal expansion and lower generation probabilities than non-associated chains that were equally common. Across donors, most TCR sequences were observed very rarely, whereas some public TCRs were present in many individuals. Because some donors lacked HLA typing at each locus, the association tests relied only on the typed subset. Strong co-occurrence of HLA alleles, especially DR and DQ, made assigning TCR associations to individual alleles difficult. A cluster of highly shared sequence variants was judged likely to represent a technical artifact of the sequencing pipeline. For the cohort, immune exposure information was limited to CMV serostatus. V-gene and J-gene trimming of TCR beta chains was associated with a missense DCLRE1C variant in a later genetic analysis, and the association was replicated in an independent cohort. In a later analysis, the rate of TCR association differed among HLA loci, with DRB1 alleles having the most associated TCRs and HLA-C alleles having the fewest. Sequencing depth was assumed to be roughly uniform across donors in the presence/absence analyses, though that assumption may not hold. Seventeen rarely observed V segments, including chromosome 9 orphons, were excluded from the earlier analysis of some 590 of the donors because counts were too low. In a later analysis, several top co-occurrence clusters were reported to appear linked to parvovirus B19, influenza, CMV and Epstein-Barr virus. The classifier was reported to diagnose cytomegalovirus status with high specificity and sensitivity in both the original cohort and the validation cohort. In an earlier analysis of 587 of the donors, most TCR beta V segments were observed in productive rearrangements about 90% or about 30% of the time, broadly matching IMGT annotations. A further reported finding was that TCR beta sequences accurately predicted the HLA-A and HLA-B alleles for most subjects in the first cohort. The authors suggested that the approach could potentially be generalized to other disease states and immunological phenotypes. Most CMV-associated TCR beta chains appeared to be HLA-restricted in a later analysis, and the HLA associations seemed to be driven largely by CMV exposure. Correlated functional status among segregating V segments might reflect linkage disequilibrium, but an unknown experimental factor could not be ruled out. A later analysis associated about 18,000 TCR beta sequences with specific HLA alleles at a false discovery rate of 0.05. The cohort was sequenced for TCR beta chains only, and without alpha or paired-chain data the features that could be detected were limited. A later genetic analysis reported fewer N-insertions in productive TCRs among donors in an Asian-associated ancestry cluster than the approximately 670-donor mean.

The cohort consisted of 650 to 850 healthy bone marrow donors. At the time of sampling, all cohort members were nominally healthy, though unrecorded immune exposures were likely present. The donor tested CMV seronegative, placing the donor among the 350 to 400 seronegative members of the cohort. A peripheral blood sample was collected from each donor, and TCR beta sequencing was performed on peripheral blood mononuclear cells. The Qiagen DNeasy Blood Extraction Kit was used to extract genomic DNA from the blood cell samples. The library was made by the immunoSEQ multiplex PCR assay. The multiplex PCR relied on a mix of 60 forward primers for TCR Vbeta segments and 13 reverse primers for TCR Jbeta segments. A multiplex PCR assay on genomic DNA amplified the CDR3 region of rearranged TCR beta genes. On the Illumina HiSeq System, the amplified TCR beta libraries were sequenced as 87-base-pair reads. Per the source publication's procedure: In a later analysis, tens of millions of unique TCR beta chains were counted across the 690 or so repertoires, and roughly 11 million of these chains were shared by at least two donors. A nearest-neighbor algorithm error-corrected the raw reads and collapsed the reads into unique sequences, merging closely related sequences to remove PCR and sequencing errors. Alignment of CDR3 sequences to IMGT reference sequences was used to assign V, D and J gene segments. For a sequence to be retained, at least a six-nucleotide match to both a V gene segment and a J gene segment was required. Rearrangements were classified as productive when the CDR3 lacked stop codons and remained in frame with V and J, and all other rearrangements were classified as non-productive. Following IMGT convention, CDR3 was defined as the stretch from the second conserved V-encoded cysteine up to the conserved J-encoded phenylalanine. The earlier analysis of some 580 of the donors excluded any sequence lacking an unambiguous match to a single V gene segment. An earlier analysis of 587 of the donors classified V segments as functional when productive rearrangements were above 56.7% and as segregating when the standard deviation between donors was above 5%. A statistical classification framework was built for diagnosing cytomegalovirus status from the catalog of TCR beta chain sequences. A later analysis assigned V and J genes by comparing TCR nucleotide sequences with IMGT/GENE-DB human TR gene sequences. The TCRdist pipeline was used in a later analysis to assign CDR3 sequences and most-parsimonious VDJ recombination scenarios. A later analysis defined each TCR beta chain by its CDR3 amino acid sequence plus V-gene family, and excluded reads lacking a unique V-gene family. To address suspected cross-contamination and a sequencing artifact, a later analysis removed roughly 580 highly shared, low-generation-probability nucleotide sequences. For each public chain, a later analysis derived a clonal expansion index from normalized ranks of inferred template counts within each repertoire. In a later analysis, generation probabilities were computed using a VDJ recombination model fitted to out-of-frame rearrangements, and the results were checked against IGoR. A later analysis scored TCR-TCR, TCR-HLA and TCR-CMV co-occurrence with hypergeometric tests, applying a repertoire-size bias correction to TCR pairs. To estimate false discovery rates, a later analysis permuted the HLA or CMV assignments 20 times. In a later analysis, co-occurring TCRs were grouped using DBSCAN, and TCRdist sequence similarity was added for clustering within HLA-allele-positive subsets. Repertoires with fewer than 30,000 or more than 120,000 public chains, plus five repertoires with anomalous nucleotide sharing, were excluded from co-occurrence clustering. TCRdb limited this immuneACCESS table to in-frame rearrangements with V and J called. A share of clones is missing; checked studies link under half to unresolved V genes, and the rest is unexplained. V and J calls and clone size are copied from that table; D and trimming were computed from the DNA. In all, the sample holds 120,000 to 150,000 clones, and 75% to 80% of those were seen once. The ten largest clones capture roughly 0.68% of the sample.

Input material: PBMCs. The TCR comes from a male donor in good health and CMV-seronegative.

The DNA sequence is given as TGTGCCAGCAGCTCGGAACAGGGGTCCCTGGAGCAGTACTTC. This gives the protein CASSSEQGSLEQYF. The chain is assembled from TRBV5-4 and TRBJ2-7; 7 junctional bases match TRBD1. The CDR3 runs 14 amino acids, cysteine and phenylalanine included. Just the 42-base CDR3 DNA is kept, in frame starting at base 1. V ends up 3 bases short and J 7 bases short, with an unmatched junction base count of 10. CDR1 and CDR2 are read off the germline V gene (reference sequence) as SGHNT and YYREEE.